This T cell receptor beta chain emerged from a study of blood T cell repertoires in COVID-19. The wider study: In each case, the material was cDNA or gDNA derived from T cells, B-cell-depleted T cells, or PBMCs.

Trimming pared 7 bases from V and 2 bases from J, leaving 17 bases between. Germline V gene sequence: CDR1 SQVTM, CDR2 ANQGSEA. The CDR3 is made up of 14 amino acids. TCRdb's copy holds only in-frame clones and misses some; the assay was immunoSEQ multiplex PCR. The sample lists under 300,000 clones, more than 75% occurring once. Sequencing input: peripheral blood. The source is a woman between 70 and 85 years old with active or convalescent COVID-19. The gene calls are TRBV29-1 and TRBJ1-1; TRBD1 might be the D (6 bases). CDR3 nucleotide sequence: TGCAGCGCCTCTCAGGGGCCAGGAAACACTGAAGCTTTCTTT. This gives the protein CSASQGPGNTEAFF.